This paragraph covers one T cell receptor (beta chain) sequence. This receptor's antigen is unknown. It has no much larger one-base neighbor in the sample; base qualities were not kept. What this sample's time point label stands for: baseline before first vaccination. The sample's treatment or condition label, decoded: meningococcal conjugate vaccine given as trial control. Vaccinee samples came from UK trials COV001 and COV002, including a single-blind randomized controlled phase 2/3 trial of AZD1222 (ChAdOx1 nCoV-19) in healthy adults. For TCRbeta chain sequencing, PBMC samples from trial participants were taken at day 0 and at day 28 after the second dose. This sample was included in a study of T cell responses to AZD1222 COVID-19 vaccine (dated by TCRdb to the early 2020s). Some background on the complete study: TCR sequencing covered some 240 trial participants: 200 to 210 given two doses of AZD1222 and about 26 given two doses of MenACWY control vaccine. Trial participants were enrolled by age into subgroups of 18-55, 56-69 and 70-plus years, and around 150, 29 and 61 TCR-sequenced participants, respectively, were included in these subgroups.

The CDR3 regions of human TCRbeta chains were subjected to immunosequencing. The authors' pipeline ran thus. Repertoire TCRs were matched against a reference library of SARS-CoV-2-specific TCRs generated with the MIRA antigen-specificity platform. Breadth was defined as the fraction of unique TCRs that were SARS-CoV-2-associated. Depth was defined as the fraction of total T cells that were SARS-CoV-2-associated. Using the MIRA data, each spike-specific TCR was mapped to the spike region that the TCR reacts to and placed in a CD4 or CD8 class. Log10-transformed breadth and depth values were compared by one-way ANOVA with Sidak's multiple comparisons tests. TCRdb's version of the immuneACCESS table is confined to in-frame rearrangements and falls short of the full clone set. An unresolved V gene accounts for under half of the shortfall where checked; the remainder is of unknown origin. V and J calls and clone size are copied from that table; D and trimming were computed from the DNA. Within this sample are around 150,000 clones, with about 91% of them counted one time only. The top ten clones comprise 4% to 5.5% of the sample.

The CDR3 holds 17 amino acids from the cysteine to the phenylalanine. The sequence is cut down to CDR3 DNA, 51 bases in frame from base 1. In the germline V gene, CDR1 corresponds to SGDLS and CDR2 to YYNGEE. V is cut by 0 bases and J by 4 bases, and the space between the germline ends is 16 bases. Here is what the overall study found, with its caveats: In the small 56-69-year group, the increase in depth fell short of significance, most likely because of low power. Only five or six AZD1222 recipients were SARS-CoV-2 seropositive at baseline, limiting conclusions about previously exposed vaccinees. Spike-specific TCR breadth and depth rose significantly after two AZD1222 doses compared with day 0 and with MenACWY recipients. Participants were mostly white British, with more females than males. The authors suggested clonal diversity may have been underestimated. The whole spike protein was spanned by vaccine-associated CD4 TCRs, and dominant responses were seen in regions 160-218 and 743-854. Reportedly, almost half of the unique spike-specific TCRs recognized epitopes lying outside the regions that are mutated in the B.1.351 and B.1.1.7 variants. No day 14 peak-response samples were available, so repertoires were characterized only after the peak T cell response.

The specimen was peripheral blood, collected on day 0 of MenACWY control vaccination. This TCR derives from an adult in good health. Recombination joined TRBV9 with TRBJ1-4, with a weak D call of TRBD1 (6 bases match). The DNA reads TGTGCCAGCAGCGTAGTAGGTTTCGAGGGACATAATGAAAAACTGTTTTTT. The resulting protein is CASSVVGFEGHNEKLFF.